This T cell receptor (beta chain) was captured in a study of metastatic and nonmetastatic thyroid tumors. Study summary: Blood and tumor or nodule tissue repertoires from malignant and benign thyroid patients were compared.

CDR3 length: 14 residues. Trimming left V 6 bases short and J 5 bases short, with 16 bases between. All patients were treatment-naive before thyroid surgery. Study-level findings and limits: Patients with malignant thyroid tumors reportedly had significantly higher TCR beta diversity than those with benign nodules, in blood and tumor.

By sample share, this clone is medium-sized. Its antigen remains unknown. TCRdb redid the clone calls on the PCR reads using MiXCR. The sample has around 41,000 clones; roughly 31% are singletons. The clonotype comes from a male donor with papillary thyroid cancer or a benign thyroid nodule (not recorded which). Some clones in this sample may be carry-over from other donors' samples. The rearrangement joins TRBV12-3 or TRBV12-4 to TRBJ2-5; D assignment may be TRBD1 or TRBD2 (6 bases each). The source material was blood. The CDR3 loop reads CASRSGATSETQYF. The CDR3 coding sequence is TGTGCCAGCAGGTCGGGGGCGACCTCGGAGACCCAGTACTTC.